This T cell receptor beta chain derives from a study of shared clonotypes between healthy human individuals. Assay used: immunoSEQ multiplex PCR; TCRdb lists only in-frame clones, some missing. The sample holds roughly 1,100,000 clones; about 75% are singletons and the top ten take about 1.5%. Per the germline V gene, CDR1 is LGHNA and CDR2 is YSLEER. V gave up 5 bases and J gave up 0 bases, with 10 bases separating them. The CDR3 spans 15 residues. J is TRBJ1-4 and V is TRBV4-3, with D uncertain. This sequence originates from a man younger than 30 in good health. Sequencing input: memory CD4+ T cells sorted from blood. Subset given: CD45RA-negative fraction. The CDR3 bases are TGCGCCAGCAGCGGGGAGCTTGCAACTAATGAAAAACTGTTTTTT. This translates into CASSGELATNEKLFF.